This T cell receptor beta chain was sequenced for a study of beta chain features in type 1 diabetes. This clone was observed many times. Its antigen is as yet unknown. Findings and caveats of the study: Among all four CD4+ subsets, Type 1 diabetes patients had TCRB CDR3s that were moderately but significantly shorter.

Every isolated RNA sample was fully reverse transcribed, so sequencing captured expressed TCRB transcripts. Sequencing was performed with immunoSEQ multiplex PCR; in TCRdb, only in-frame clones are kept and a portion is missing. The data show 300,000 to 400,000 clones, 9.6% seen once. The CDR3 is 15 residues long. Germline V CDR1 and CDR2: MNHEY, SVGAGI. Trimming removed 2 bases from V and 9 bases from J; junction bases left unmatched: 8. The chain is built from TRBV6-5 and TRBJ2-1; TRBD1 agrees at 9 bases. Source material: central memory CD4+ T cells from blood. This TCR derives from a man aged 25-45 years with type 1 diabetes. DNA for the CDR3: TGTGCCAGCAGTTACCTTGGGACAGGGTCTTTTGAGCAGTTCTTC. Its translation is CASSYLGTGSFEQFF.